The clone carrying this T cell receptor (beta chain) was counted ten times or more. Its specificity is not known. Amplifying from RNA transcripts, the study obtained TCR beta CDR3 regions. The authors performed first-round RT-PCR with HTBI primers and then a second-round multiplex PCR. TCRdb passed the multiplex PCR reads through MiXCR, listing each CDR3 protein once. The sample contains roughly 610,000 distinct CDR3 sequences, about 20% of which appear only once. These data belong to a study of Graves' ophthalmopathy and Graves' hyperthyroidism. Study context: Prior to any treatment, peripheral blood was collected at the time of initial diagnosis. Findings and caveats of the study: At 65% to 71% sensitivity and approximately 74% specificity, the model predicted progression of the ophthalmopathy. Most expanded clonotypes in thyroid above 0.001 frequency also showed up in blood. A roughly 81% specificity and around 89% sensitivity were achieved by a 13-signature model that separated ophthalmopathy from stable hyperthyroidism.

CDR3 length: 16 amino acids. Trimming cost V 6 bases and J 1 base, with 18 bases left between them. Germline CDR1 reads MNHNS; CDR2 reads SASEGT. The sequencing sample was made of peripheral blood. V usage is TRBV6-1 and J usage is TRBJ1-1; perhaps TRBD1 as D (6 bases). This receptor was identified in a woman between 18 and 29 years old with stable Graves' hyperthyroidism. Some clones in this sample may be carry-over from other donors' samples. CDR3 in amino acids: CASSHDPGQRNTEAFF. The DNA for the CDR3 is TGTGCCAGCAGCCACGATCCGGGACAAAGGAACACTGAAGCTTTCTTT.